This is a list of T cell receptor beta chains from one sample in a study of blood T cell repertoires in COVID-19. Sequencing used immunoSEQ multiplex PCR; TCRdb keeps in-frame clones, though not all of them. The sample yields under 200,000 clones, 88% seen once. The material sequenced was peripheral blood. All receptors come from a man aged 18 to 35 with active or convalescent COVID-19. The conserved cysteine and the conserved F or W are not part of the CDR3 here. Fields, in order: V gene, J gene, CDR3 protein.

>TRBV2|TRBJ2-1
ASSETSGTYNEQF
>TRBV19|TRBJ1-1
ASSTDYRGTEAF
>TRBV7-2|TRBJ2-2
ASNTDRGLYTGELF
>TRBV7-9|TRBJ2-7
ASSSGAYEQY
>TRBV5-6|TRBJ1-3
ASSLSGEVTGNTIY
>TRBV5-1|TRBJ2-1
ASSLGLAAEQF
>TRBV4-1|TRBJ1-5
ASSPQGTRQPQH
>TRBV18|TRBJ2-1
ASSPPGGDWNEQF
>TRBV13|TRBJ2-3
ASSMRTATTTDTQY
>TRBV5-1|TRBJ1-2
ASSLTGVPSYGYT
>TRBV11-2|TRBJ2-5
ASSLERSPRETQY
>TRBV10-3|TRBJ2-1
ASLAGLSSYNEQF
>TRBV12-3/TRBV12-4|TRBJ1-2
ASSLAQGYT
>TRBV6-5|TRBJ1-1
ASSYSQTGTGTEAF
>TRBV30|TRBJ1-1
ALKTDTDTEAF
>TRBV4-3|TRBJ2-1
ASSQEPSRLQF
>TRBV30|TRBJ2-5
AWTPGGEVGETQY
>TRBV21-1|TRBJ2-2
ASSKVGSGATGELF
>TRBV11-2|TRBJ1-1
ASRPGQFISNTEAF
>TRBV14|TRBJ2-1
ASSHLTLRDNNEQF
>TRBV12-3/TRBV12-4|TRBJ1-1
ASSFGVAEAF
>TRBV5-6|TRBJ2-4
ASSPSQGSAHKNIQY
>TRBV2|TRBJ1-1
ASTTKQGVVAF
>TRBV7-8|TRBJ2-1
ASSLGTESSYNEQF
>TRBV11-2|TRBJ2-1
ASSLESSGSSYNEQF
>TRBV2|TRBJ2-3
ASQRDTQY
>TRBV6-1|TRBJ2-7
ASSEARITIGRPPYEQY
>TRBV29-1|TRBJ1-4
SVQGYGNEKLF
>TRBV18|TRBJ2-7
ASSPSGIIHEQY
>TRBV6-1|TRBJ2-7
ASSEGRGPSYEQY
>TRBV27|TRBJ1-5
ASSLRQGDQPQH
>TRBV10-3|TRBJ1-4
AISEVHSREKLF
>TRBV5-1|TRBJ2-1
ASSLGGGRLGEQF
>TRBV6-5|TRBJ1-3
ASSTRGSGNTIY
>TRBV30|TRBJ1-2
ACGTGGNYYGYT
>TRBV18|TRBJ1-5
ASSSGTGAQPQH
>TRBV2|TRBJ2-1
ASSDFTSGRRDEQF
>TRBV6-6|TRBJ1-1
ASSQSSQANTEAF
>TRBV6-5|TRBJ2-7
ASTQNPADYEQY